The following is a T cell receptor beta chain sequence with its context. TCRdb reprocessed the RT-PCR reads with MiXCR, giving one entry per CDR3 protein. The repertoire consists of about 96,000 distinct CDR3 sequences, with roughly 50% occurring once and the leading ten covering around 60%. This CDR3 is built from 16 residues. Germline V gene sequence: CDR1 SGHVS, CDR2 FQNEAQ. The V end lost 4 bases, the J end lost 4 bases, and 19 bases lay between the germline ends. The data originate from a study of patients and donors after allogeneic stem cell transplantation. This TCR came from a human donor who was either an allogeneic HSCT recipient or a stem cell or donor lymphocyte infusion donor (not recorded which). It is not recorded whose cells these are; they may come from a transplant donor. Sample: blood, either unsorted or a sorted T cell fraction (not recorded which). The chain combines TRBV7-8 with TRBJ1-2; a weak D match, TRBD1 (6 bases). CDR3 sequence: CASSSGSGTLFYGYTF. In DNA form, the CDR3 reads TGTGCCAGCAGCTCAGGATCCGGGACACTTTTCTATGGCTACACCTTC.